Following are 21 T cell receptor beta chains from one sample sequenced in a study of blood T cell repertoires in COVID-19. The data were produced by immunoSEQ multiplex PCR, yet TCRdb's version contains in-frame clones alone and is incomplete. Of a few hundred thousand clones listed, around 90% were seen once; the top ten hold about 3%. The sample comprised peripheral blood. These receptor sequences come from a woman in her twenties or thirties with COVID-19, enrolled during active disease.

V gene TRBV7-9 combines with J gene TRBJ2-1; 7 bases match TRBD1. Looked up from germline, CDR1 is SEHNR and CDR2 is FQNEAQ (reference sequence). There are 16 residues in the CDR3. J was trimmed by 4 bases and V by 5 bases; bases with no gene match: 11. This CDR3 is CASSTMTGTVYNEQFF. DNA for the CDR3: TGTGCCAGCAGCACCATGACAGGGACAGTATACAATGAGCAGTTCTTC. Together with reference TRBV7-9 and TRBJ2-1, the CDR3 gives the full variable domain: DTGVSQNPRHKITKRGQNVTFRCDPISEHNRLYWYRQTLGQGPEFLTYFQNEAQLEKSRLLSDRFSAERPKGSFSTLEIQRTEQGDSAMYLCASSTMTGTVYNEQFFGPGTRLTVL.

The V and J genes are TRBV14 and TRBJ1-1, with D perhaps matching TRBD1 (6 bases). This CDR3 is built from 16 residues. Germline loops: CDR1 SGHDN, CDR2 FVKESK. Trimming stripped 2 bases from V and 4 bases from J, with 17 bases between. CDR3 loop: CASSQLRGAKGTEAFF. For the CDR3, the DNA is TGTGCCAGCAGCCAATTGCGGGGGGCTAAGGGCACTGAAGCTTTCTTT.

The rearrangement uses TRBV5-8 and TRBJ1-2; 7 bases align to TRBD1. The V gene end was trimmed by 4 bases and the J gene end by 2 bases; junction bases not matched to a gene: 8. The CDR3 runs to 15 residues. CDR1 is SGHTS, CDR2 YDEGEE, per germline. The CDR3 nucleotides read TGTGCCAGCAGCCCTTGGGACAGATCAAACTATGGCTACACCTTC. Amino acids: CASSPWDRSNYGYTF.

The chain combines TRBV18 with TRBJ2-2; 11 bases are shared with TRBD1. The trim removed 0 bases at V and 5 bases at J, leaving 2 bases unmatched. CDR3 length: 16 amino acids. The germline CDR1 and CDR2 sequences are KGHSH and LQKENI. The CDR3 reads CASSPPGTGGTGELFF. The CDR3 region has the DNA TGTGCCAGCTCACCACCCGGGACAGGGGGAACCGGGGAGCTGTTTTTT.

The chain combines TRBV18 with TRBJ2-7; 9 bases align to TRBD2. The CDR3 is made up of 17 amino acids. Trimming took 3 bases from V and 2 from J; bases not matched to a gene: 11. Per germline, CDR1 KGHSH and CDR2 LQKENI. CDR3 sequence reads: CASSPLVGSGGTYEQYF. The CDR3 nucleotides are TGTGCCAGCTCACCGCTGGTGGGTAGCGGGGGCACCTACGAGCAGTACTTC.

This clone was counted a single time. The chain couples TRBV7-8 to TRBJ2-5, with TRBD1 identical over 7 bases. Germline values: CDR1 SGHVS, CDR2 FQNEAQ. The CDR3 extends over 18 amino acids. J gave up 2 bases and V 5 bases, and 17 bases lay outside the gene matches. The CDR3: CASSLGQSFPRRQETQYF. In DNA, the CDR3 is TGTGCCAGCAGCCTGGGACAGTCTTTCCCCCGCCGACAAGAGACCCAGTACTTC.

The chain has TRBV30 and TRBJ1-2; 9 bases fit TRBD1. Trimming took 0 bases from V and 14 from J; bases not matched to a gene: 4. Germline V gives CDR1 GTSNPN, CDR2 SVGIG (reference sequence). CDR3 length: 11 residues. The CDR3: CAWSVRTGATF. The CDR3 DNA sequence: TGTGCCTGGAGTGTCCGGACAGGGGCAACCTTC.

This chain joins TRBV9 and TRBJ1-6, with a tentative D call TRBD1 (5 bases). Between the trimmed V and J ends, which lost 3 bases and 10 bases, there was a span of 11 bases. The CDR3 is made up of 13 amino acids. Germline CDR1 reads SGDLS; CDR2 reads YYNGEE. The CDR3 reads CASSAGGTSPLHF. DNA of the CDR3: TGTGCCAGCAGCGCCGGGGGGACGTCACCCCTCCACTTT.

V usage is TRBV27 and J usage is TRBJ1-1; D remains ambiguous. Trimming took off 9 bases at V and 5 bases at J, with 19 bases between the two ends. The CDR3 totals 14 residues. Germline V lookup: CDR1 MNHEY, CDR2 SMNVEV (reference sequence). The CDR3 region is CASGQTTAATEAFF. The CDR3 nucleotides read TGTGCCAGTGGGCAGACTACGGCTGCAACTGAAGCTTTCTTT.

The table lists this clone with a count of one. V and J are TRBV7-9 and TRBJ1-5, with D possibly matching TRBD1 (5 bases). The CDR3 runs 14 residues. In germline, CDR1 is SEHNR, CDR2 FQNEAQ (reference sequence). The V gene lost 5 bases and the J gene lost 5 bases, with 13 bases spanning the gap. CDR3 region: CASSPGGGDQPQHF. In DNA, the CDR3 is TGTGCCAGCAGCCCAGGTGGGGGGGATCAGCCCCAGCATTTT.

The chain recombines TRBV7-9 with TRBJ1-3; D unresolved. V was cut by 1 base and J by 0 bases, with 10 bases left in between. CDR3 length: 16 residues. CDR1 and CDR2 (germline): SEHNR, FQNEAQ (reference sequence). The CDR3 loop is CASSLVVADSGNTIYF. In DNA, the CDR3 is TGTGCCAGCAGCTTAGTCGTGGCCGACTCTGGAAACACCATATATTTT.

This chain links TRBV3-1 (or the pseudogene TRBV3-2) with TRBJ1-3; D might be TRBD1 (5 bases). Germline assignment: CDR1 LGHDT and CDR2 YNNKEL (reference sequence). This CDR3 contains 16 residues. V was clipped by 1 base and J by 5 bases, with 15 bases between them. Here the CDR3 reads CASSQALNRPRNTIYF. The CDR3 DNA reads as TGTGCCAGCAGCCAAGCCCTCAACAGGCCAAGAAACACCATATATTTT.

This clone was seen only a few times. The J gene is TRBJ1-2, the V gene TRBV25-1; 7 bases match TRBD1. This CDR3 is 14 amino acids long. The germline V gene encodes CDR1 MGHDK and CDR2 SYGVNS. After removal of 4 bases from V and 6 bases from J, the junction contained 8 bases not matched to a gene. CDR3 amino acids: CASSGGQDVDGYTF. DNA of the CDR3: TGTGCCAGCAGTGGAGGACAGGACGTTGATGGCTACACCTTC.

This clone appeared a single time. The chain recombines TRBV5-5 with TRBJ1-2; D perhaps matches TRBD1 (5 bases). Looked up from germline, CDR1 is SGHKS and CDR2 is YYEKEE (reference sequence). V was shortened by 4 bases and J by 4 bases, with 17 bases between the two germline ends. This CDR3 region has 15 residues. CDR3 protein: CASSHNGGGSYGYTF. CDR3 coding DNA: TGTGCCAGCAGCCACAACGGCGGGGGTTCCTATGGCTACACCTTC. The complete variable domain, with remaining parts taken from reference TRBV5-5 and TRBJ1-2, reads DAGVTQSPTHLIKTRGQQVTLRCSPISGHKSVSWYQQVLGQGPQFIFQYYEKEERGRGNFPDRFSARQFPNYSSELNVNALLLGDSALYLCASSHNGGGSYGYTFGSGTRLTVV.

V usage is TRBV2 and J usage is TRBJ1-1; a weak D match, TRBD1 (5 bases). The V and J ends lost 8 bases and 0 bases respectively, with 16 bases between them. CDR3 length equals 15 residues. CDR1 and CDR2 (germline): SNHLY, FYNNEI. This CDR3 reads CASSREAGLNTEAFF. The DNA of the CDR3 is TGTGCCAGCTCCAGAGAGGCAGGGCTGAACACTGAAGCTTTCTTT.

The chain uses TRBV9 and TRBJ2-5; 8 bases fit TRBD2. Germline values: CDR1 SGDLS, CDR2 YYNGEE. Trimming at V came to 5 bases and at J to 5 bases, leaving 11 bases not matched to a gene. The CDR3 sequence is 15 residues long. CDR3: CASSAGGPEGETQYF. CDR3 DNA: TGTGCCAGCAGTGCGGGAGGTCCCGAAGGGGAGACCCAGTACTTC.

V gene TRBV5-1 combines with J gene TRBJ2-5; 12 bases line up with TRBD2. V lost 0 bases to trimming and J lost 5 bases; unmatched junction nucleotides: 5. The CDR3 runs to 16 residues. CDR1 is SGHRS and CDR2 is YFSETQ in the germline V gene. CDR3 coding DNA: TGCGCCAGCAGCTTGGCTCCAGGGACTAGCGGGGAGACCCAGTACTTC. Its translation: CASSLAPGTSGETQYF.

The chain carries TRBV5-1 and TRBJ2-7; 8 bases agree with TRBD1. The CDR3 spans 14 residues. With 4 bases clipped from V and 0 bases from J, the junction kept 3 bases outside the gene matches. Germline CDR1 and CDR2: SGHRS and YFSETQ. The CDR3 here is CASSPGTGSYEQYF. Here the CDR3 DNA reads TGCGCCAGCAGCCCCGGGACAGGCTCCTACGAGCAGTACTTC. The full variable domain, completed using reference TRBV5-1 and TRBJ2-7, is KAGVTQTPRYLIKTRGQQVTLSCSPISGHRSVSWYQQTPGQGLQFLFEYFSETQRNKGNFPGRFSGRQFSNSRSEMNVSTLELGDSALYLCASSPGTGSYEQYFGPGTRLTVT.

The V gene is TRBV5-4, the J gene TRBJ2-2; 12 bases align to TRBD2. V gave up 1 base and J gave up 7 bases; unmatched junction bases: 11. CDR3 length equals 18 residues. CDR1 and CDR2 (germline): SGHNT, YYREEE (reference sequence). The CDR3 loop reads CASSLSWLAGGPSGELFF. The CDR3 DNA sequence: TGTGCCAGCAGCTTGTCATGGCTAGCGGGAGGGCCAAGCGGGGAGCTGTTTTTT.

This clone was counted a single time. This chain uses TRBV29-1 with TRBJ1-3; TRBD1 might be the D (5 bases). The CDR3 is 13 residues long. V lost 5 bases and J 4 bases, leaving 12 bases between the germline ends. CDR1 is SQVTM and CDR2 is ANQGSEA in the germline V gene. CDR3 region: CSVTRQGGNTIYF. The CDR3 region has the DNA TGCAGCGTTACGCGGCAGGGAGGAAACACCATATATTTT.

The V gene is TRBV7-9, the J gene TRBJ1-1; D not certain. The CDR3 contains 14 residues. Trimming cost V 1 base and J 1 base, with 7 bases left between them. Germline CDR1 is SEHNR and CDR2 is FQNEAQ (reference sequence). CDR3 DNA: TGTGCCAGCAGCTTAGTCGAGAGGAACACTGAAGCTTTCTTT. The encoded protein is CASSLVERNTEAFF.